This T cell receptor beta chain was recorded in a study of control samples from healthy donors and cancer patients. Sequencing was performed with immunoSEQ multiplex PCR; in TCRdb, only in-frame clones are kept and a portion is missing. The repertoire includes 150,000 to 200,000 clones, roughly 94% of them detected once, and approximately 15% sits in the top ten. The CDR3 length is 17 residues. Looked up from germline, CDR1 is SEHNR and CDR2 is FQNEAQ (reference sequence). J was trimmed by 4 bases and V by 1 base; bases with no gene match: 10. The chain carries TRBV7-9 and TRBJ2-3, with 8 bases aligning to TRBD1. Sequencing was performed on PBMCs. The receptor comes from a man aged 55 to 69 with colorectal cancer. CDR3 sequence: CASSLVPPRGRADTQYF. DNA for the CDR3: TGTGCCAGCAGCTTAGTCCCCCCCAGGGGGCGAGCAGATACGCAGTATTTT. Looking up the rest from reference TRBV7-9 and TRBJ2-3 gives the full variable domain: DTGVSQNPRHKITKRGQNVTFRCDPISEHNRLYWYRQTLGQGPEFLTYFQNEAQLEKSRLLSDRFSAERPKGSFSTLEIQRTEQGDSAMYLCASSLVPPRGRADTQYFGPGTRLTVL.